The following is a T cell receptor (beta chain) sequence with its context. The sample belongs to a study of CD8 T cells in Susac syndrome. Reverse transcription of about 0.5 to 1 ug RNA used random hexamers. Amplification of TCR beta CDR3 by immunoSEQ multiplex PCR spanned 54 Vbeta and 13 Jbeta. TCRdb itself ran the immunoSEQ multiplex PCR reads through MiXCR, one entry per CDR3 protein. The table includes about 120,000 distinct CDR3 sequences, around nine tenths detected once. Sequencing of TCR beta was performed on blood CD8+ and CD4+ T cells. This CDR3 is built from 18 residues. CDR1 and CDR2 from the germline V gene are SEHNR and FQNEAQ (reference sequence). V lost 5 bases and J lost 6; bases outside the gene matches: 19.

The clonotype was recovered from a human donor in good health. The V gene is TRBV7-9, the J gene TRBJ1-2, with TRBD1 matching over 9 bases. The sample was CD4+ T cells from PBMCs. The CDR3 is CASSRPGQGYRGVNGYTF. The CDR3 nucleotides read TGTGCCAGCAGCCGACCGGGACAGGGATACCGCGGTGTGAATGGCTACACCTTC.